This T cell receptor beta chain was observed in a study of blood T cell repertoires in COVID-19. Study-level information: Samples of COVID-19 (acute and convalescent) were obtained from the United States, Italy and Spain. PBMCs, B-cell-depleted T cells, or T cells were the source of the cDNA or gDNA that made up the material.

This table comes from immunoSEQ multiplex PCR, and its TCRdb copy is limited to in-frame clones, with some not included. The table has 150,000 to 200,000 clones, more than 60% seen once. The CDR3 has 12 residues. CDR1 is ENHRY and CDR2 is SYGVKD in the germline V gene. The V end lost 4 bases, the J end lost 9 bases, and 10 bases lay between the germline ends. Material: peripheral blood. The receptor comes from a man in his forties or fifties who had recovered from COVID-19. The J gene is TRBJ1-5, the V gene TRBV10-3; a weak D match, TRBD1 (5 bases). The CDR3 nucleotides read TGTGCCATCAGTGTTGGTCAGGGGCCCCAGCATTTT. Its protein product is CAISVGQGPQHF.